A selection of T cell receptor beta chains follows, all from one sample in a study of cytomegalovirus exposure and HLA in healthy donors. The protocol was immunoSEQ multiplex PCR, while the TCRdb copy is restricted to in-frame clones and leaves out a portion. Of approximately 160,000 clones in the sample, roughly 80% were seen once. The sequenced sample consisted of PBMCs. The receptors here all came from a human donor in good health. Both conserved end residues are part of each CDR3. D genes are given only for firm matches. Some rows have no size entry. The others give once, few or many, or a class for an expanded clone.

size,J,V,D,DNA,CDR3
-,TRBJ1-4,TRBV9,-,TGTGCCAGCAGCCAAGGACAGACTAATGAAAAACTGTTTTTT,CASSQGQTNEKLFF
-,TRBJ1-2,TRBV19,-,TGTGCCAGTACCGCGGGCCTGGCCAGCGGCTACACCTTC,CASTAGLASGYTF
once,TRBJ2-2,TRBV5-8,-,TGTGCCAGCAGCCGGATCGCGGGTCCCGGGGAGCTGTTTTTT,CASSRIAGPGELFF
-,TRBJ1-2,TRBV5-1,-,TGCGCCAGCAGCTTGGATGGGGAGAACTATGGCTACACCTTC,CASSLDGENYGYTF
-,TRBJ2-1,TRBV4-1,-,TGCGCCAGCAGCCAAGATTCGAGAGCGGACTCCTACAATGAGCAGTTCTTC,CASSQDSRADSYNEQFF
few,TRBJ2-5,TRBV2,TRBD1,TGTGCCAGCAGTGCGCAACAGGGGTCGGTCGAGACCCAGTACTTC,CASSAQQGSVETQYF
once,TRBJ1-4,TRBV15,-,TGTGCCACCAGCAGAGTATCAGGGTCGGTTGAAAAACTGTTTTTT,CATSRVSGSVEKLFF
-,TRBJ1-1,TRBV6-5,TRBD1,TGTGCCAGCAGTTACTCGAGGAACAGGGGGCGAACTGAAGCTTTCTTT,CASSYSRNRGRTEAFF
once,TRBJ2-7,TRBV7-2,-,TGTGCCAGCAGCTTAACTTTCTCTCTAGGCGAGCAGTACTTC,CASSLTFSLGEQYF
-,TRBJ1-2,TRBV15,-,TGTGCCACCAGCAGAGATTGGCAGGGATTCGGCTATGGCTACACCTTC,CATSRDWQGFGYGYTF
once,TRBJ2-7,TRBV13,-,TGTGCCAGCAGCCCCCCTTTTCGACAGACCTACGAGCAGTACTTC,CASSPPFRQTYEQYF
-,TRBJ2-3,TRBV7-9,TRBD2,TGTGCCAGCAGCCCATCCAGACTAGCGGGGGGTACAGATACGCAGTATTTT,CASSPSRLAGGTDTQYF
-,TRBJ1-5,TRBV19,TRBD1,TGTGCCAGTACCCCTGACAGGGGGCTTCAGCCCCAGCATTTT,CASTPDRGLQPQHF
-,TRBJ2-5,TRBV7-9,-,TGTGCCAGCAGCCCCTGGACTTCGCGGGGAGAGACCCAGTACTTC,CASSPWTSRGETQYF
-,TRBJ1-5,TRBV18,-,TGTGCCAGCTCACCAGAGGGTCAGCCCCAGCATTTT,CASSPEGQPQHF
-,TRBJ2-1,TRBV6-1,-,TGTGCCAGCAGTGAAAGGACAGACAATGAGCAGTTCTTC,CASSERTDNEQFF
-,TRBJ2-7,TRBV5-1,TRBD2,TGCGCCAGCAGCTACATAGGACTAGCGGGGGGCGGCGAGCAGTACTTC,CASSYIGLAGGGEQYF
-,TRBJ1-3,TRBV6-5,TRBD1,TGTGCCAGTCATACAGGGGCATGGGGAAACACCATATATTTT,CASHTGAWGNTIYF
-,TRBJ1-1,TRBV10-3,TRBD1,TGTGCCATCAGGGTGGACAGGGAGAATGAAGCTTTCTTT,CAIRVDRENEAFF
-,TRBJ1-2,TRBV10-1,TRBD1,TGCGCCAGCATGGGACAGGGGTTTAACTATGGCTACACCTTC,CASMGQGFNYGYTF
-,TRBJ1-1,TRBV5-1,TRBD1,TGCGCCAGCAGAACAGGGGGCTCCACTGAAGCTTTCTTT,CASRTGGSTEAFF
-,TRBJ2-1,TRBV28,TRBD1,TGTGCCAGCAGCAAGGACAGGAGATACAATGAGCAGTTCTTC,CASSKDRRYNEQFF
-,TRBJ2-7,TRBV4-1,TRBD1,TGCGCCAGCAGCAAAACCGGGACAGGAAGCTACGAGCAGTACTTC,CASSKTGTGSYEQYF
-,TRBJ2-1,TRBV5-1,-,TGCGCCAGCAGCCGGACTCAACGTAGCTCCTACAATGAGCAGTTCTTC,CASSRTQRSSYNEQFF
-,TRBJ1-2,TRBV2,-,TGTGCCAGCAGTGAAGAGATACTTTCTTCTGGCTACACCTTC,CASSEEILSSGYTF
few,TRBJ1-1,TRBV5-1,-,TGCGCCAGCAGCTTCGAGGGCCTTGACACTGAAGCTTTCTTT,CASSFEGLDTEAFF
few,TRBJ1-1,TRBV4-3,-,TGCGCCAGCAGCCAAGATTCTTCGGGAGAAGCGAACACTGAAGCTTTCTTT,CASSQDSSGEANTEAFF
-,TRBJ1-2,TRBV2,-,TGTGCCAGCATTACGAACATAGCAGGGGAAGGCTACACCTTC,CASITNIAGEGYTF
-,TRBJ1-6,TRBV11-2,-,TGTGCCAGCAGCTTAGCCCCAGGGATCTATAATTCACCCCTCCACTTT,CASSLAPGIYNSPLHF
few,TRBJ1-3,TRBV6-5,-,TGTGCCAGCAGTCTCGGACTTCTCTCTGGAAACACCATATATTTT,CASSLGLLSGNTIYF
-,TRBJ2-2,TRBV11-3,-,TGTGCCAGCAGCTCAAAAAGCAGAGGGAATACCGGGGAGCTGTTTTTT,CASSSKSRGNTGELFF
-,TRBJ1-3,TRBV6-1,-,TGTGCCAGCAGTGAATTCGTTGATGCTGGCGGAAACACCATATATTTT,CASSEFVDAGGNTIYF
-,TRBJ2-7,TRBV20-1,-,TGCAGTGCTAGAGATGTGGCAGAGCAGTACTTC,CSARDVAEQYF
-,TRBJ2-1,TRBV4-1,-,TGCGCCAGCAGCCCCTCGCGTAGCGAGCAGTTCTTC,CASSPSRSEQFF
-,TRBJ1-1,TRBV28,TRBD1,TGTGCCAGCAGAAGGACAGGGTGGACTGAAGCTTTCTTT,CASRRTGWTEAFF
-,TRBJ1-2,TRBV5-8,TRBD1,TGTGCCAGCAGCTTGGCCCAGGACAGGGACCATGGCTACACCTTC,CASSLAQDRDHGYTF
-,TRBJ1-2,TRBV27,-,TGTGCCAGCAGACACAGGGAACATGGCTACACCTTC,CASRHREHGYTF
-,TRBJ2-7,TRBV11-2,-,TGTGCCAGCAGCTTAGAACGGGGATCCTACGAGCAGTACTTC,CASSLERGSYEQYF
once,TRBJ1-1,TRBV7-9,TRBD1,TGTGCCAGCAGCTTGGCTACAGGGGTGAACACTGAAGCTTTCTTT,CASSLATGVNTEAFF
-,TRBJ1-2,TRBV27,-,TGTGCCAGCTCTACCTTAGGAGTCAATGGCTACACCTTC,CASSTLGVNGYTF
-,TRBJ2-7,TRBV7-8,-,TGTGCCAGCACCCCGGACTGGACCTACGAGCAGTACTTC,CASTPDWTYEQYF
once,TRBJ1-3,TRBV5-4,-,TGTGCCAGCAGCTTGGTAGGGGTCGGAAACACCATATATTTT,CASSLVGVGNTIYF
-,TRBJ2-7,TRBV25-1,TRBD1,TGTGCCAGCAGTGAAGGGACAGGGCCCTCCTACGAGCAGTACTTC,CASSEGTGPSYEQYF
-,TRBJ2-3,TRBV12-5,-,TGTGCTAGTGGTTTGGACAGGACCAGCACAGATACGCAGTATTTT,CASGLDRTSTDTQYF
-,TRBJ2-5,TRBV7-9,-,TGTGCCAGCAGCTTGGGGGGGCCCCAAGAGACCCAGTACTTC,CASSLGGPQETQYF
once,TRBJ2-5,TRBV9,-,TGTGCCAGCAGCGTAGGTGGTGGCTCGCAAGAGACCCAGTACTTC,CASSVGGGSQETQYF
once,TRBJ1-2,TRBV4-3,-,TGCGCCAGCAGCCCAGGAACTCAGGTCTATGGCTACACCTTC,CASSPGTQVYGYTF
-,TRBJ1-1,TRBV19,TRBD1,TGTGCCAGTAGTAATCCGGACAGGGGTTCACCTGAAGCTTTCTTT,CASSNPDRGSPEAFF
-,TRBJ2-7,TRBV2,-,TGTGCCAGCAGTGAGGCAGGGTATTTTGGCGAGCAGTACTTC,CASSEAGYFGEQYF
few,TRBJ1-1,TRBV5-6,-,TGTGCCAGCAGCTTGGTTGGAGGAAGGAACACTGAAGCTTTCTTT,CASSLVGGRNTEAFF
few,TRBJ1-2,TRBV9,-,TGTGCCAGCAGTGGGGCTGGCTACACCTTC,CASSGAGYTF
-,TRBJ1-2,TRBV27,TRBD1,TGTGCCAGCAGCGACGACAGGGCGTATGGCTACACCTTC,CASSDDRAYGYTF
-,TRBJ2-7,TRBV5-6,-,TGTGCCAGCAGCGAACCCGGGACATCGGACGAGCAGTACTTC,CASSEPGTSDEQYF
-,TRBJ1-5,TRBV6-6,-,TGTGCCAGCAGTTACCGCGGGGTTTCTCAGCCCCAGCATTTT,CASSYRGVSQPQHF
once,TRBJ1-6,TRBV6-5,-,TGTGCCAGCAGTTCCGTCCCTAATTCACCCCTCCACTTT,CASSSVPNSPLHF
-,TRBJ2-3,TRBV11-2,TRBD1,TGTGCCAGCAGCTTTCGGACAGGGGGTTTCACAGATACGCAGTATTTT,CASSFRTGGFTDTQYF
-,TRBJ1-2,TRBV6-5,TRBD1,TGTGCCAGCAGCCGCAGACAGACAGGGTATGGCTACACCTTC,CASSRRQTGYGYTF